What follows describes a single T cell receptor beta chain. The data stem from a study of cytomegalovirus exposure and HLA in healthy donors. A multiplex PCR was run with 60 Vbeta primers and 13 Jbeta primers. This table comes from immunoSEQ multiplex PCR, and its TCRdb copy is limited to in-frame clones, with some not included. Among 90,000 to 140,000 clones listed, about 70% were seen once. Between the trimmed V and J ends, which lost 5 bases and 2 bases, there was a span of 20 bases. This CDR3 contains 17 residues. Looked up from germline, CDR1 is SGHNT and CDR2 is YYREEE (reference sequence). Material for sequencing was PBMCs. The clonotype originates from a man younger than 40 in good health and CMV-seronegative. The genes are TRBV5-4 and TRBJ1-3, with TRBD1 as a possible D gene (5 bases). CDR3 sequence: CASSIGGGSRAGNTIYF. CDR3 coding DNA: TGTGCCAGCAGTATTGGGGGGGGGTCCCGCGCTGGAAACACCATATATTTT.